This TCR beta chain is drawn from a study of blood T cell repertoires in COVID-19. In the study overall: The United States, Italy and Spain supplied acute and convalescent COVID-19 samples. From T cells, B-cell-depleted T cells, or PBMCs came the material, which was cDNA or gDNA.

TCRdb's table, derived via immunoSEQ multiplex PCR, lists solely in-frame clones and lacks some. This sample has about 340,000 clones, with roughly 85% found just once. CDR1 is KGHSH and CDR2 is LQKENI in the germline V gene. The CDR3 sequence is 17 residues long. Trimming removed 2 bases at V and 2 bases at J, with 18 bases between. Adults between about 18 and 95 years of age took part from approximately 24 US areas. Cohorts were determined from participant-reported clinical history. The sequenced material came from PBMCs or T cells enriched from blood (not recorded which). This TCR derives from a woman aged 40-49 years with acute COVID-19. The chain carries TRBV18 and TRBJ2-5; a possible D gene is TRBD2 (6 bases). The CDR3 sequence is CASSPTAGSGLQETQYF. The CDR3 nucleotides are TGTGCCAGCTCACCAACGGCGGGTAGCGGTCTACAAGAGACCCAGTACTTC.